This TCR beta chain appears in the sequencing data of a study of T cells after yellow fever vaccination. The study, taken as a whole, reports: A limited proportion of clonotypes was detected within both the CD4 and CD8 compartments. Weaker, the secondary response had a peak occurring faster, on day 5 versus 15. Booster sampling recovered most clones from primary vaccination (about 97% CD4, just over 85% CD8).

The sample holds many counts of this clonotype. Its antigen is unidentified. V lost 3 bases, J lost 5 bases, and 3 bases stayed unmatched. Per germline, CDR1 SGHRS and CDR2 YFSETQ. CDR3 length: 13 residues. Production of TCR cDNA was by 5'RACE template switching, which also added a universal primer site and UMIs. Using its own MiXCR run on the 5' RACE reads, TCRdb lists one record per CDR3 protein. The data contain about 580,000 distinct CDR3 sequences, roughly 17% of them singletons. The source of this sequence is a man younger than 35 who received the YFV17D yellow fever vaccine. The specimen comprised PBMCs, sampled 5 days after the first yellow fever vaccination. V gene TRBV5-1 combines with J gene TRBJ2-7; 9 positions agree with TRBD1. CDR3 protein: CASSSTGGDEQYF. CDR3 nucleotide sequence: TGCGCCAGCAGCTCCACAGGGGGCGACGAGCAGTACTTC.